This T cell receptor beta chain came from a study of T cell changes during pregnancy in multiple sclerosis. TCRdb's table, derived via immunoSEQ multiplex PCR, lists solely in-frame clones and lacks some. The table records about 45,000 clones, approximately 92% of them present only once. This CDR3 contains 14 residues. Trimming at V came to 5 bases and at J to 0 bases, leaving 4 bases not matched to a gene. Germline values: CDR1 SGHRS, CDR2 YFSETQ. The sequence was obtained from a female donor with multiple sclerosis, enrolled in a pregnancy study. J is TRBJ2-5 and V is TRBV5-1, with 7 bases that match TRBD2. The specimen comprised CD4+ T cells from peripheral blood mononuclear cells, sampled before pregnancy. The CDR3 bases are TGCGCCAGCAGGGGGACTACCTACCAAGAGACCCAGTACTTC. Encoded protein: CASRGTTYQETQYF.